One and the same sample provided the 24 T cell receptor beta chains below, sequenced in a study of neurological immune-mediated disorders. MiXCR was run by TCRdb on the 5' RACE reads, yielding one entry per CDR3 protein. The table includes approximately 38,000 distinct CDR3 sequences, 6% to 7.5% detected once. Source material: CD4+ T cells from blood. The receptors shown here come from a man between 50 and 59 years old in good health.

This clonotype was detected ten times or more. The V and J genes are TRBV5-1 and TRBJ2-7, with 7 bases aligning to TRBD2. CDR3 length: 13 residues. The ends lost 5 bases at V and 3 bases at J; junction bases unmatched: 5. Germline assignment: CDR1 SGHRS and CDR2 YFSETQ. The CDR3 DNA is TGCGCCAGCAGTACGGGAGGCAACTACGAGCAGTACTTC. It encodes CASSTGGNYEQYF.

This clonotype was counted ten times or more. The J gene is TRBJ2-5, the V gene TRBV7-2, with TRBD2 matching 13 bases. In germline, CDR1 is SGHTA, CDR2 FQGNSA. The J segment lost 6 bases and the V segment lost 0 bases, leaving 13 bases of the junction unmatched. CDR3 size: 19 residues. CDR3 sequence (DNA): TGTGCCAGCAGCTTAGCTTTTTGGCGCGGACTAGCGGGAGTAAAGACCCAGTACTTC. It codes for CASSLAFWRGLAGVKTQYF.

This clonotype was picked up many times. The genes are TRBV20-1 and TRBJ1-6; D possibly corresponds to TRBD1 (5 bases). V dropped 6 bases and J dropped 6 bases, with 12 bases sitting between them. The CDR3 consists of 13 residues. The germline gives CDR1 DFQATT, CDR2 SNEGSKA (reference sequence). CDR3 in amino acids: CSARRGGNSPLHF. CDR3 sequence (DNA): TGCAGTGCCCGTAGGGGTGGTAATTCACCCCTCCACTTT.

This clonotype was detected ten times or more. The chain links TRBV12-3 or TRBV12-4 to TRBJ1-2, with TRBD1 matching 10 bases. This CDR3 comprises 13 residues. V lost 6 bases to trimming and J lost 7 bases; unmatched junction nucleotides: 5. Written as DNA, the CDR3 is TGTGCCAGCAGCTGGGACAGGGGAGGTGGCTACACCTTC. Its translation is CASSWDRGGGYTF.

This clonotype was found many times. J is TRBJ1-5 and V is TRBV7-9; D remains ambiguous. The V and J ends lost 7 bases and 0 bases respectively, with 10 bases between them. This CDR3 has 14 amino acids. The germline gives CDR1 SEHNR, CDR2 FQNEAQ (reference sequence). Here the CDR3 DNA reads TGTGCCAGCACCTCCGGGTATAGCAATCAGCCCCAGCATTTT. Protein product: CASTSGYSNQPQHF.

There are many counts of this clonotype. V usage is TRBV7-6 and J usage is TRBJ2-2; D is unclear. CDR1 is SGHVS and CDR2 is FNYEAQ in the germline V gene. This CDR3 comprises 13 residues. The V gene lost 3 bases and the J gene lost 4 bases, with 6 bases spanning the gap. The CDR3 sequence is CASSLISTGELFF. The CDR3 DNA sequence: TGTGCCAGCAGCTTGATTTCCACCGGGGAGCTGTTTTTT.

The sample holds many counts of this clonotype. The CDR3 is CASRVVTTGELFF. The CDR3 coding sequence is TGTGCCAGCCGGGTCGTGACCACCGGGGAGCTGTTTTTT. This chain joins TRBV12-3 or TRBV12-4 and TRBJ2-2; no clear D. The CDR3 has 13 amino acids. V dropped 8 bases and J dropped 4 bases, with 11 bases sitting between them.

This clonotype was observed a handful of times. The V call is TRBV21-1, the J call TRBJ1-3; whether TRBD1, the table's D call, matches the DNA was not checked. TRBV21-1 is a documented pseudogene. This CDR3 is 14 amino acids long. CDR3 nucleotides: TGTGCCGGGGGCCGGACAGGCTATGGAAACACCATATATTTT. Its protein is CAGGRTGYGNTIYF.

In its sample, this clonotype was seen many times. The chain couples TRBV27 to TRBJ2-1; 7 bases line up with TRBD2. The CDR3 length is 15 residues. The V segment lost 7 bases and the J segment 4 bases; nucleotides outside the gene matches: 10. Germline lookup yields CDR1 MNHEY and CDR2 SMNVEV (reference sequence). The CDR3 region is CASNRGGRGYNEQFF. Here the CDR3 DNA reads TGTGCCAGCAATAGGGGCGGGAGAGGGTACAATGAGCAGTTCTTC.

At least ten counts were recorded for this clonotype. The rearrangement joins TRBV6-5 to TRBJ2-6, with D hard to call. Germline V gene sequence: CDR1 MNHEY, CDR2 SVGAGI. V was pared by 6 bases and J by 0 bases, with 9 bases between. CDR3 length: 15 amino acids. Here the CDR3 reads CASSPITSGANVLTF. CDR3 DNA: TGTGCCAGCAGCCCTATCACCTCTGGGGCCAACGTCCTGACTTTC.

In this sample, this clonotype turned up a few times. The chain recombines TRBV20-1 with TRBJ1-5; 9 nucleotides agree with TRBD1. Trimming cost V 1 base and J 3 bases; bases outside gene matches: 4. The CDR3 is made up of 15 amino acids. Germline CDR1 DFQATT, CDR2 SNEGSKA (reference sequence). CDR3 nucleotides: TGCAGTGCTAGAGTAACAGGGGGCTTCAATCAGCCCCAGCATTTT. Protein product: CSARVTGGFNQPQHF.

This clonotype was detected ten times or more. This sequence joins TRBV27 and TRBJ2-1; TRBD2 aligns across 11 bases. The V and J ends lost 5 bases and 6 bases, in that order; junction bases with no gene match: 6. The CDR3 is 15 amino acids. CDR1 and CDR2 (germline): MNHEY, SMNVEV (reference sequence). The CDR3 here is CASSQPGLAANEQFF. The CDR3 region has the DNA TGTGCCAGCAGTCAGCCGGGACTAGCGGCCAATGAGCAGTTCTTC.

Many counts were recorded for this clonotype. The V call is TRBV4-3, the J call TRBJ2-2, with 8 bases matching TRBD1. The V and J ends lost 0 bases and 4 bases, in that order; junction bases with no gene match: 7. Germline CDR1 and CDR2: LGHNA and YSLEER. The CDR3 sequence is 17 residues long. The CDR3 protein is CASSQDHRGSGTGELFF. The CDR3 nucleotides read TGCGCCAGCAGCCAAGATCACAGGGGGTCGGGCACCGGGGAGCTGTTTTTT.

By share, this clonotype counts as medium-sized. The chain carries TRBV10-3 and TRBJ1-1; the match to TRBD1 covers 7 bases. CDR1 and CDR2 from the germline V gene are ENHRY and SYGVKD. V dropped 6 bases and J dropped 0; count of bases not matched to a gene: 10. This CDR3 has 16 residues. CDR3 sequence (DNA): TGTGCCATCAGGGAAGAAATGACAGGGCTGAACACTGAAGCTTTCTTT. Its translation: CAIREEMTGLNTEAFF.

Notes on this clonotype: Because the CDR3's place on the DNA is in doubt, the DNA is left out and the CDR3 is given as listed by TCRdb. CDR3 sequence: CASSFYICSARPPNYEQYF. This chain connects TRBV7-9 to TRBJ2-7; TRBD2 reflects the table's D call only, with no check against the DNA. The germline gives CDR1 SEHNR, CDR2 FQNEAQ (reference sequence). The CDR3 sequence runs 19 residues, both termini included.

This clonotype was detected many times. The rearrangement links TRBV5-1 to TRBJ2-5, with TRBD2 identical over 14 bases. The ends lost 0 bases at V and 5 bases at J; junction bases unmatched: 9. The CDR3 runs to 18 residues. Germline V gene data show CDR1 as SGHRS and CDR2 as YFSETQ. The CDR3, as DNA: TGCGCCAGCAGCTTGGGGACTAGCGGGAGGTCCCCTAGTGAGACCCAGTACTTC. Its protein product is CASSLGTSGRSPSETQYF.

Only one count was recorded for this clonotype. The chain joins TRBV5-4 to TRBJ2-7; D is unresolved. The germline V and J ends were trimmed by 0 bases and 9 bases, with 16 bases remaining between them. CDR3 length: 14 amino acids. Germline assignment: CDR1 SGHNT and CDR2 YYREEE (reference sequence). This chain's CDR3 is CASSLDESRKGQYF. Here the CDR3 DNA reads TGTGCCAGCAGCTTGGACGAGTCCCGAAAGGGGCAGTACTTC.

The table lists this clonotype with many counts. The CDR3 region has the DNA TGTGCCAGCAGCGTGACTAGCGGGATAATCGGGGAGCTGTTTTTT. Its translation is CASSVTSGIIGELFF. The chain has TRBV7-2 and TRBJ2-2; 11 bases agree with TRBD2. The CDR3 has 15 residues. Germline V gene lookup returns CDR1 SGHTA and CDR2 FQGNSA. V lost 5 bases and J lost 7; bases outside the gene matches: 6.

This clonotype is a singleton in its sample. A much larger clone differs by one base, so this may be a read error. The CDR3: CSSSPLQGPQHF. DNA for the CDR3: TGTTCCAGCAGCCCCCTACAGGGGCCCCAGCATTTT. The genes are TRBV14 and TRBJ1-5; a possible D gene is TRBD1 (6 bases). Germline V gene sequence: CDR1 SGHDN, CDR2 FVKESK. The CDR3 consists of 12 residues.

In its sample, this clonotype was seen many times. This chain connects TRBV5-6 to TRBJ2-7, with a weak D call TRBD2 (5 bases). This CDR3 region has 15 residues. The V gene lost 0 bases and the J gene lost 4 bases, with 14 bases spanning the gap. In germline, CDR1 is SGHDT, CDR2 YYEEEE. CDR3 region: CASSLDRGWNYEQYF. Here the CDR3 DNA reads TGTGCCAGCAGCTTGGATCGGGGTTGGAATTACGAGCAGTACTTC.

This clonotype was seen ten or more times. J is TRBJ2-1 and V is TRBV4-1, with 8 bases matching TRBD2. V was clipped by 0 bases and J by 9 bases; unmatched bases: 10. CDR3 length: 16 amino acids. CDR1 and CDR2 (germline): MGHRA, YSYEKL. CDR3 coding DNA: TGCGCCAGCAGCCAAGACGCGGGAGGCTCCTGGAGTGAGCAGTTCTTC. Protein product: CASSQDAGGSWSEQFF.

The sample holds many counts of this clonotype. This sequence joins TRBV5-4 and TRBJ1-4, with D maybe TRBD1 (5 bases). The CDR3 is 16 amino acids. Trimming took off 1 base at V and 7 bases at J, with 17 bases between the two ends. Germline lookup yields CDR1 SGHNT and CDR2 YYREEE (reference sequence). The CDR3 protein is CASSLRSVQEGEKLFF. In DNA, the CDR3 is TGTGCCAGCAGCTTGAGGTCTGTACAGGAAGGTGAAAAACTGTTTTTT.

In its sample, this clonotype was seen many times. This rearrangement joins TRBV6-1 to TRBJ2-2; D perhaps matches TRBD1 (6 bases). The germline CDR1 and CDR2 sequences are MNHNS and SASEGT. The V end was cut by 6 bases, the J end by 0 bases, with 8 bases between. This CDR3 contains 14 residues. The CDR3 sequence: CASRGQTNTGELFF. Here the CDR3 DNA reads TGTGCCAGCAGGGGACAAACGAACACCGGGGAGCTGTTTTTT.

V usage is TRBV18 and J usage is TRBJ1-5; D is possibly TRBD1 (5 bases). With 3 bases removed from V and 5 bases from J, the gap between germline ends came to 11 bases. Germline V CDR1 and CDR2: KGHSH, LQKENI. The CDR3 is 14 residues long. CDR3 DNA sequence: TGTGCCAGCTCACCGCTTACGGGGGATCAGCCCCAGCATTTT. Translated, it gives CASSPLTGDQPQHF.